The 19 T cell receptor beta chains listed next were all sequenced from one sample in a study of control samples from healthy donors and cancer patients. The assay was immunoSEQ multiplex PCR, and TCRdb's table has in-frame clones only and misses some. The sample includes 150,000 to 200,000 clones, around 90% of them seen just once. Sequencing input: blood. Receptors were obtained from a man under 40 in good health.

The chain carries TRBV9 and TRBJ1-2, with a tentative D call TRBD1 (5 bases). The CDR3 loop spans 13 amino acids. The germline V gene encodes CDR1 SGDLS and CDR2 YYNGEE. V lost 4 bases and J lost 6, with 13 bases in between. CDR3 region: CASSPSGANGYTF. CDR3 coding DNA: TGTGCCAGCAGCCCCAGCGGGGCAAATGGCTACACCTTC.

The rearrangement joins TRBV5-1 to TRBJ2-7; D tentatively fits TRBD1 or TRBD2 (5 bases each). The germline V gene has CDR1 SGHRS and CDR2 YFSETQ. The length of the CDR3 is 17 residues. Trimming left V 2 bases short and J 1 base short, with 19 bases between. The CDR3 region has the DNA TGCGCCAGCAGCTTTACCGCGACCGGGGCCTCTTCCTACGAGCAGTACTTC. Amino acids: CASSFTATGASSYEQYF.

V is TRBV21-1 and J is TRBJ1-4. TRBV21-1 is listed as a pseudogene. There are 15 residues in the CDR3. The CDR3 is CASSKEGYWGEKLFF. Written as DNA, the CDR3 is TGTGCCAGCAGCAAAGAGGGCTACTGGGGTGAAAAACTGTTTTTT.

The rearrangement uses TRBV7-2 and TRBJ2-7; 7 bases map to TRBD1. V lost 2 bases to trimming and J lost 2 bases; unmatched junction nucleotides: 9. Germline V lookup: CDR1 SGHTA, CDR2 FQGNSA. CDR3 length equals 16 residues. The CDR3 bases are TGTGCCAGCAGCTTAACCTTAAGGGGGCCACCCTACGAGCAGTACTTC. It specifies CASSLTLRGPPYEQYF.

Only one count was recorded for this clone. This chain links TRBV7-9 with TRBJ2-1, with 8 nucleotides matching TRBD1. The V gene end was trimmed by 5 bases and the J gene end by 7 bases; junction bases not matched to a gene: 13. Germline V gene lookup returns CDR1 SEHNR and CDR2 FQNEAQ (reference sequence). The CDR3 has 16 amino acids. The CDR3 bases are TGTGCCAGCAGCCGGGGACAGGACAAGGGCTTGAATGAGCAGTTCTTC. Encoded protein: CASSRGQDKGLNEQFF.

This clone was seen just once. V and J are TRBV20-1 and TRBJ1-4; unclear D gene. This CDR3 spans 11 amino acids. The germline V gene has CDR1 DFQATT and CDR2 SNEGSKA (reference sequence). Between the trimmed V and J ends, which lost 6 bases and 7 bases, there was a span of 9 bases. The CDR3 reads CSARQAEKLFF. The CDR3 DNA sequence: TGCAGTGCGCGACAAGCTGAAAAACTGTTTTTT.

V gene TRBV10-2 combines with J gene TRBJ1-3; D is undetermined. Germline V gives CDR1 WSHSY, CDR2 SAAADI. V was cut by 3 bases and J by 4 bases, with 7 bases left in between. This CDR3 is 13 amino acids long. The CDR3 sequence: CASSEAVGNTIYF. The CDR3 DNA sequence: TGCGCCAGCAGTGAAGCAGTAGGAAACACCATATATTTT.

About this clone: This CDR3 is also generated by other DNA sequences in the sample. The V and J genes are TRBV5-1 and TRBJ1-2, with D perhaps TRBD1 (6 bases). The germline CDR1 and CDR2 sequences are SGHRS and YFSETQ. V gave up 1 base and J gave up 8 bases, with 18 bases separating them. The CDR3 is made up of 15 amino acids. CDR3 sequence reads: CASSLTYTGAGGYTF. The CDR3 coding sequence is TGCGCCAGCAGCTTGACCTACACGGGGGCGGGGGGCTACACCTTC.

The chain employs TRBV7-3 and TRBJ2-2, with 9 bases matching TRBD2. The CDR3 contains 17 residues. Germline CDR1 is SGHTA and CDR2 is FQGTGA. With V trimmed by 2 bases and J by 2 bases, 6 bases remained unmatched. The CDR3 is CASSLGLAGANTGELFF. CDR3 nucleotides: TGTGCCAGCAGCTTAGGGTTAGCGGGAGCCAACACCGGGGAGCTGTTTTTT.

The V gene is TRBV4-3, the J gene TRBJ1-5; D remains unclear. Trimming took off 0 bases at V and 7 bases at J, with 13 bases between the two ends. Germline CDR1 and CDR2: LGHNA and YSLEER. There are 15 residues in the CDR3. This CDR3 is CASSQDLGKDQPQHF. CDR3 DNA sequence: TGCGCCAGCAGCCAAGATCTGGGGAAGGACCAGCCCCAGCATTTT.

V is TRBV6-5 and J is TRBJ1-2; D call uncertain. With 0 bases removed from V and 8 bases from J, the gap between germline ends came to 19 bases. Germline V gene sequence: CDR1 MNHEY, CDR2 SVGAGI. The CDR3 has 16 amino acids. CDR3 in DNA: TGTGCCAGCAGTTACTCGAAAGGCCCAGGCCTCGAGGGCTACACCTTC. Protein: CASSYSKGPGLEGYTF.

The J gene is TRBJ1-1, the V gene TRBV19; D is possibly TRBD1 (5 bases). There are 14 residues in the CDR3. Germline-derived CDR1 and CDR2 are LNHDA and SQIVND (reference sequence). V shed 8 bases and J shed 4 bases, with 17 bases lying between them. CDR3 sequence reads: CASGVPVGGTEAFF. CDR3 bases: TGTGCCAGTGGAGTACCTGTGGGGGGCACTGAAGCTTTCTTT.

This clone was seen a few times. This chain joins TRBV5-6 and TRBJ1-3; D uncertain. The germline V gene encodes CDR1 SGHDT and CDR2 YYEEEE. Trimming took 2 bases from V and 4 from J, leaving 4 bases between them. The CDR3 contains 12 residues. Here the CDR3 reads CASSFPGNTIYF. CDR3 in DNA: TGTGCCAGCAGCTTTCCGGGAAACACCATATATTTT.

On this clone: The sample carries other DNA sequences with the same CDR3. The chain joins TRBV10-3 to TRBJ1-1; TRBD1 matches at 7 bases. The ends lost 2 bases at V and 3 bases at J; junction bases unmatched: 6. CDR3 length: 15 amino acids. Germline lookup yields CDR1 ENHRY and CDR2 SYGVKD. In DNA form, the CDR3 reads TGTGCCATCAGTGAGCGACAGGGAGGGGACACTGAAGCTTTCTTT. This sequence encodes CAISERQGGDTEAFF.

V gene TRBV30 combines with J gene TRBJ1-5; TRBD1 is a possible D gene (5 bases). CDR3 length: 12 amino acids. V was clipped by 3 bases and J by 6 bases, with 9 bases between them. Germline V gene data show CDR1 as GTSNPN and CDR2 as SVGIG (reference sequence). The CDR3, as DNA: TGTGCCTGGAGCACTGGGGCTCAGCCCCAGCATTTT. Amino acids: CAWSTGAQPQHF.

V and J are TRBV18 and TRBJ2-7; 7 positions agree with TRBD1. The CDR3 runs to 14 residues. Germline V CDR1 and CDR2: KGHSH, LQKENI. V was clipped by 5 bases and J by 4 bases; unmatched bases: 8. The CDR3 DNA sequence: TGTGCCAGCTCAACAGGGGCAGGCAGGTACGAGCAGTACTTC. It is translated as CASSTGAGRYEQYF.

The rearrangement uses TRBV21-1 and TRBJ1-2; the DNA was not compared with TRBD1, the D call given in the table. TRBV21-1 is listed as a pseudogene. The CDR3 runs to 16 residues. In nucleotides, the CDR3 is TGTGCCAGCAGCAAAGCAAGGACAGGGGGCGGCTATGGCTACACCTTC. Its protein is CASSKARTGGGYGYTF.

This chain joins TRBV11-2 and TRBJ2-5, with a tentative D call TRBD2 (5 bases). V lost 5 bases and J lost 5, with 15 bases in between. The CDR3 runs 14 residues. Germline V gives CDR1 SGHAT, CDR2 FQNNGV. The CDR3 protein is CASSPGVKRETQYF. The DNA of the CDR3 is TGTGCCAGCAGCCCCGGGGTGAAGAGGGAGACCCAGTACTTC.

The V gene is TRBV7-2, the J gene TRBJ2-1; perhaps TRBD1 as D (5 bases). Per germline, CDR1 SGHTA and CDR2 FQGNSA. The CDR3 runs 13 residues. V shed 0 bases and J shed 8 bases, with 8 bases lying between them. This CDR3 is CASSLAQGYEQFF. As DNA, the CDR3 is TGTGCCAGCAGCTTAGCCCAGGGCTATGAGCAGTTCTTC.